The clone carrying this TCR beta chain was observed at least ten times. Antigen: not known. Trimming took 8 bases from V and 5 from J; bases not matched to a gene: 9. The length of the CDR3 is 14 residues. CDR1 and CDR2 (germline): MNHNS, SASEGT. These data belong to a study of CD8+CD57+ T cells in acquired aplastic anemia. Study information: Average DNA yield from sorted CD4+ and CD8+ cells was around 3.2 ug. Overall study findings and caveats: Common to patients and controls were twenty-nine CD8+ CDR3 sequences.

Investigators profiled TCR beta VDJ and CDR3 from genomic DNA template. MiXCR, run by TCRdb on the reads, gives a single entry per CDR3 protein. This sample has around 80,000 distinct CDR3 sequences, with 60% to 75% found just once. The authors sequenced patients whose flow cytometry had shown CD8+CD57+ cell expansion. Blood sampling was performed on the patients, and none of them had received therapy by then. The chain links TRBV6-1 to TRBJ1-2; TRBD1 aligns across 9 bases. This receptor was obtained from a human donor with aplastic anemia. The sequenced sample was sorted CD4+, CD8+, or CD8+CD57+ T cells (not recorded which) from PBMCs. The CDR3 coding sequence is TGTGCCAGCGGAAACCGGGACAGGGTTTATGGCTACACCTTC. Residues: CASGNRDRVYGYTF.